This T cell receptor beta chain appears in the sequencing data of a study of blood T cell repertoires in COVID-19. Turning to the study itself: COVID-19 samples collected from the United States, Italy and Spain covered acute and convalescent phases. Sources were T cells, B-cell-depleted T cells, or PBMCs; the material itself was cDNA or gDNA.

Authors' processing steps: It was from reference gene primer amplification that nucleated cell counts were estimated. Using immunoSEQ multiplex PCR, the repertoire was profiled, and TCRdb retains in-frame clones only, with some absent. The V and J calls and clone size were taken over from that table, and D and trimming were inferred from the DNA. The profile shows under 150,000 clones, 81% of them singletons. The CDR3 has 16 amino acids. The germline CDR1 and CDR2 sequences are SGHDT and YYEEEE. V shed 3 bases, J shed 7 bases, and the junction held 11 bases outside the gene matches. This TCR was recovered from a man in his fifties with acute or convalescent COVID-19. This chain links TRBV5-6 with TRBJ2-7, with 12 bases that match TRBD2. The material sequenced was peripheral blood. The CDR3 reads CASSSDQLAGGFEQYV. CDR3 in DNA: TGTGCCAGCAGCTCCGACCAACTAGCGGGGGGTTTTGAGCAGTACGTC.